This T cell receptor beta chain appears in the sequencing data of a study of T cell responses to AZD1222 COVID-19 vaccine. Turning to the study itself: The study pooled second doses at about 4 or about 12 weeks. Study-wide results and caveats: The reported proportion of spike-specific TCRs targeting unmutated variant regions was nearly half. Just six people given AZD1222 tested seropositive at baseline. Donors, mostly white British, included more females; clonal diversity was possibly underestimated.

V was cut by 7 bases and J by 6 bases, with 10 bases left in between. Germline V gives CDR1 MNHNY, CDR2 SVGAGI (reference sequence). CDR3 length equals 11 residues. Produced via immunoSEQ multiplex PCR; TCRdb's table is partial and in-frame only. The sample carries 60,000 to 70,000 clones, approximately 85% recorded once. For this clone: Its antigen is unknown.

Sequences were derived from peripheral blood, sampled on day 0 of AZD1222 vaccination. The TCR sequence derives from an adult in good health. The V and J genes are TRBV6-6 and TRBJ2-7; D not resolved. CDR3 bases: TGTGCCAGCAAATCTGGCCGCGAGCAGTACTTC. Its translation is CASKSGREQYF.